The entry that follows covers one T cell receptor beta chain sequence. This sample is drawn from a study of blood T cell repertoires in COVID-19. The V and J ends lost 1 base and 2 bases respectively, with 23 bases between them. The CDR3 spans 19 residues. CDR1 SNHLY and CDR2 FYNNEI come from the germline V gene. TCRdb's table, derived via immunoSEQ multiplex PCR, lists solely in-frame clones and lacks some. Here the sample spans under 350,000 clones, 70% to 90% being singletons. This chain joins TRBV2 and TRBJ1-2; D remains unclear. The sequence was obtained from a woman aged 40-49 years with acute COVID-19. What was sequenced was PBMCs or T cells enriched from blood (not recorded which). As DNA, the CDR3 is TGTGCCAGCAGTGAAGGGGCAAATATGTCCCCGACGCAAAACTATGGCTACACCTTC. Its translation: CASSEGANMSPTQNYGYTF.